Listed here are 28 T cell receptor beta chains from one sample, sequenced in a study of cytomegalovirus exposure and HLA in healthy donors. Assay used: immunoSEQ multiplex PCR; TCRdb lists only in-frame clones, some missing. The sample includes over 150,000 clones, 91% of them seen just once. The sequencing sample was made of PBMCs. The receptors were gathered from a young woman in good health and CMV-seropositive.

V and J are TRBV10-1 and TRBJ1-2; D remains ambiguous. Looked up from germline, CDR1 is WNHNN and CDR2 is SYGVQD (reference sequence). V was shortened by 6 bases and J by 4 bases, with 18 bases between the two germline ends. This CDR3 has 15 residues. The CDR3 protein is CASSPRAGTSYGYTF. The CDR3 DNA reads TGCGCCAGCAGCCCTCGGGCGGGAACTAGCTATGGCTACACCTTC.

The chain joins TRBV28 to TRBJ1-5, with TRBD1 identical over 8 bases. The V gene end was trimmed by 3 bases and the J gene end by 4 bases; junction bases not matched to a gene: 5. This CDR3 is 15 amino acids long. CDR1 is MDHEN, CDR2 SYDVKM, per germline. This CDR3 reads CASSFYRTGNQPQHF. The CDR3, as DNA: TGTGCCAGCAGTTTCTACCGGACAGGGAATCAGCCCCAGCATTTT.

The genes are TRBV5-8 and TRBJ2-5; D possibly corresponds to TRBD1 (5 bases). V was cut by 0 bases and J by 2 bases, with 11 bases left in between. The CDR3 consists of 15 residues. Germline assignment: CDR1 SGHTS and CDR2 YDEGEE. In DNA form, the CDR3 reads TGTGCCAGCAGCTTGGGTCAGGGTGGGCAAGAGACCCAGTACTTC. Its translation is CASSLGQGGQETQYF.

This clone came up a few times. J is TRBJ2-1 and V is TRBV5-8; D is possibly TRBD2 (5 bases). Trimming left V 4 bases short and J 8 bases short, with 19 bases between. The CDR3 sequence is 15 residues long. CDR1 is SGHTS and CDR2 is YDEGEE in the germline V gene. The CDR3 reads CASSRILLVVDEQFF. In DNA, the CDR3 is TGTGCCAGCAGCCGCATTCTACTAGTTGTCGATGAGCAGTTCTTC.

V and J are TRBV6-6 and TRBJ2-7; 8 bases are shared with TRBD2. With V trimmed by 4 bases and J by 3 bases, 5 bases remained unmatched. Per the germline V gene, CDR1 is MNHNY and CDR2 is SVGAGI (reference sequence). CDR3 length: 14 residues. This chain's CDR3 is CASSSTSGSYEQYF. As DNA, the CDR3 is TGTGCCAGCAGTTCTACTAGCGGAAGCTACGAGCAGTACTTC.

V and J are TRBV4-2 and TRBJ1-5, with 9 bases aligning to TRBD1. Trimming at V came to 1 base and at J to 5 bases, leaving 12 bases not matched to a gene. The CDR3 runs 18 residues. Germline CDR1 is LGHNA and CDR2 is YNFKEQ. CDR3 protein: CASSQVPPRDRVDQPQHF. The CDR3 DNA sequence: TGTGCCAGCAGCCAAGTACCCCCTAGGGACAGGGTAGATCAGCCCCAGCATTTT.

The rearrangement links TRBV19 to TRBJ2-7; a weak D match, TRBD2 (5 bases). V dropped 0 bases and J dropped 3 bases, with 12 bases sitting between them. Germline loops: CDR1 LNHDA, CDR2 SQIVND (reference sequence). The CDR3 totals 15 residues. The CDR3 sequence: CASSIDLGGLYEQYF. In DNA form, the CDR3 reads TGTGCCAGTAGTATAGATCTCGGCGGGCTCTACGAGCAGTACTTC.

The chain couples TRBV4-1 to TRBJ2-7, with a possible D match to TRBD1 (5 bases). The CDR3 runs to 14 residues. The germline V and J ends were trimmed by 4 bases and 7 bases, with 17 bases remaining between them. Germline-derived CDR1 and CDR2 are MGHRA and YSYEKL. For the CDR3, the DNA is TGCGCCAGCAGCCCCCGACTTAGGGGTGAAGAGCAGTACTTC. Protein: CASSPRLRGEEQYF.

The chain links TRBV27 to TRBJ2-5; 7 bases match TRBD2. The V segment lost 2 bases and the J segment 0 bases; nucleotides outside the gene matches: 3. The CDR3 is made up of 15 amino acids. Germline V CDR1 and CDR2: MNHEY, SMNVEV (reference sequence). In DNA, the CDR3 is TGTGCCAGCAGTTTAAGGAGCGGGGACCAAGAGACCCAGTACTTC. As protein: CASSLRSGDQETQYF.

The rearrangement uses TRBV19 and TRBJ1-5, with a weak D call TRBD1 (6 bases). Looked up from germline, CDR1 is LNHDA and CDR2 is SQIVND (reference sequence). The CDR3 is 13 residues long. V was trimmed by 6 bases and J by 7 bases, leaving 13 bases between them. CDR3 sequence: CASSRTDRQPQHF. The CDR3 DNA reads TGTGCCAGTAGCCGGACAGATCGGCAGCCCCAGCATTTT.

This clone has just one count. The chain employs TRBV7-9 and TRBJ1-2; possibly TRBD1 for D (5 bases). The CDR3 extends over 13 amino acids. V lost 3 bases to trimming and J lost 4 bases, with 9 bases between them. Germline-derived CDR1 and CDR2 are SEHNR and FQNEAQ (reference sequence). The CDR3 sequence: CASSFRGGYGYTF. CDR3 nucleotide sequence: TGTGCCAGCAGCTTCCGGGGGGGCTATGGCTACACCTTC.

The J gene is TRBJ1-3, the V gene TRBV7-2; 7 nucleotides line up with TRBD1. Germline V gene data show CDR1 as SGHTA and CDR2 as FQGNSA. This CDR3 has 15 amino acids. V dropped 5 bases and J dropped 5; count of bases not matched to a gene: 9. CDR3 sequence: CASSRSDRERNTIYF. The CDR3 DNA is TGTGCCAGCAGCCGATCAGACAGGGAACGAAACACCATATATTTT.

The rearrangement uses TRBV11-3 and TRBJ1-1; 9 positions match TRBD1. Germline V gene data show CDR1 as SGHNT and CDR2 as YENEEA. The CDR3 runs to 15 residues. V lost 5 bases, J lost 11 bases, and 15 bases stayed unmatched. DNA for the CDR3: TGTGCCAGCAGCCTCAAGGCCGGGACAGGGTACCCGGCTTTCTTT. Its translation: CASSLKAGTGYPAFF.

The CDR3 nucleotides read TGCGCCAGCAGCTTGGGTCCTATCTCAGGAGGGAACACTGAAGCTTTCTTT. Amino acids: CASSLGPISGGNTEAFF. V and J are TRBV5-1 and TRBJ1-1; the D is unclear. The CDR3 has 17 amino acids. Trimming stripped 0 bases from V and 1 base from J, with 16 bases between. Looked up from germline, CDR1 is SGHRS and CDR2 is YFSETQ.

V and J are TRBV6-5 and TRBJ1-1; 7 bases map to TRBD1. J gave up 0 bases and V 11 bases, and 6 bases lay outside the gene matches. Germline V lookup: CDR1 MNHEY, CDR2 SVGAGI. The length of the CDR3 is 13 residues. CDR3 protein: CAVRGRLNTEAFF. DNA of the CDR3: TGTGCCGTTAGGGGGCGATTGAACACTGAAGCTTTCTTT.

V gene TRBV7-2 combines with J gene TRBJ2-5, with D possibly being TRBD1 (5 bases). The germline gives CDR1 SGHTA, CDR2 FQGNSA. V shed 5 bases and J shed 4 bases, with 11 bases lying between them. This CDR3 has 13 residues. The CDR3 sequence: CASSRQGGETQYF. In DNA, the CDR3 is TGTGCCAGCAGCCGGCAGGGTGGAGAGACCCAGTACTTC.

CDR3 in DNA: TGTGCCAGCAGCGTAGGAGGGTTTGAGGGTGATGAGCAGTTCTTC. Its translation is CASSVGGFEGDEQFF. The chain joins TRBV9 to TRBJ2-1; TRBD2 might be the D (5 bases). The V end lost 0 bases, the J end lost 8 bases, and 15 bases lay between the germline ends. The germline V gene has CDR1 SGDLS and CDR2 YYNGEE. The CDR3 has 15 amino acids.

DNA for the CDR3: TGTGCCAGTCATACTAACGACTATGGCTACACCTTC. As protein: CASHTNDYGYTF. The rearrangement uses TRBV9 and TRBJ1-2; no reliable D call. The germline V and J ends were trimmed by 8 bases and 3 bases, with 11 bases remaining between them. The CDR3 covers 12 residues. Germline CDR1 and CDR2: SGDLS and YYNGEE.

The CDR3 nucleotides read TGCGCCAGCAGCTCGGACAGGGCGGGTGAAAAACTGTTTTTT. It encodes CASSSDRAGEKLFF. J is TRBJ1-4 and V is TRBV5-1, with TRBD1 matching over 8 bases. V shed 3 bases and J 7 bases; nucleotides not matched to a gene: 5. The V gene's germline CDR1 is SGHRS and CDR2 YFSETQ. This CDR3 has 14 residues. The entire variable domain, with the rest obtained from reference TRBV5-1 and TRBJ1-4, is as follows: KAGVTQTPRYLIKTRGQQVTLSCSPISGHRSVSWYQQTPGQGLQFLFEYFSETQRNKGNFPGRFSGRQFSNSRSEMNVSTLELGDSALYLCASSSDRAGEKLFFGSGTQLSVL.

The rearrangement uses TRBV7-8 and TRBJ2-1; 10 bases are shared with TRBD2. The CDR3 is made up of 16 amino acids. The V gene's germline CDR1 is SGHVS and CDR2 FQNEAQ. Unmatched junction bases numbered 4, after V lost 5 bases and J lost 0 bases. The CDR3 is CASSRTSGASYNEQFF. The CDR3, as DNA: TGTGCCAGCAGCCGGACTAGCGGAGCCTCCTACAATGAGCAGTTCTTC.

The chain has TRBV6-1 and TRBJ1-2, with 9 bases aligning to TRBD1. The V segment lost 3 bases and the J segment 5 bases; nucleotides outside the gene matches: 4. There are 14 residues in the CDR3. Germline lookup yields CDR1 MNHNS and CDR2 SASEGT. DNA for the CDR3: TGTGCCAGCAGTGATGACAGGGGGAAATATGGCTACACCTTC. Translation gives CASSDDRGKYGYTF.

CDR3 sequence (DNA): TGTGCCTCCTCCCTGGGGGGCTCCTACGAGCAGTACTTC. Protein sequence: CASSLGGSYEQYF. The chain has TRBV30 and TRBJ2-7, with D maybe TRBD2 (6 bases). This CDR3 is built from 13 residues. Trimming stripped 7 bases from V and 0 bases from J, with 13 bases between. The germline V gene encodes CDR1 GTSNPN and CDR2 SVGIG (reference sequence).

The V and J genes are TRBV28 and TRBJ2-7; TRBD2 might be the D (6 bases). Trimming cost V 2 bases and J 1 base, with 9 bases left between them. CDR3 length: 14 amino acids. Per germline, CDR1 MDHEN and CDR2 SYDVKM. CDR3 sequence (DNA): TGTGCCAGCAGTTTAAGGGCGGGATCCTACGAGCAGTACTTC. Protein sequence: CASSLRAGSYEQYF.

This rearrangement joins TRBV28 to TRBJ2-7; 7 bases align to TRBD1. CDR1 and CDR2 (germline): MDHEN, SYDVKM. Trimming took 3 bases from V and 0 from J; bases not matched to a gene: 11. CDR3 length equals 17 residues. The CDR3 sequence is CASSFRRTSGGSYEQYF. CDR3 coding DNA: TGTGCCAGCAGTTTTCGGCGAACCTCAGGGGGCTCCTACGAGCAGTACTTC.

This clone was seen more than once but under ten times. This chain uses TRBV27 with TRBJ2-7, with 9 positions matching TRBD2. This CDR3 region has 13 residues. CDR1 and CDR2 (germline): MNHEY, SMNVEV (reference sequence). The trim removed 0 bases at V and 9 bases at J, leaving 3 bases unmatched. For the CDR3, the DNA is TGTGCCAGCAGTTTATCGGGACTAGCTCCGCAGTACTTC. This sequence encodes CASSLSGLAPQYF.

The gene calls are TRBV14 and TRBJ2-7, with TRBD2 as a possible D gene (6 bases). The CDR3 contains 13 residues. The V end lost 4 bases, the J end lost 1 base, and 8 bases lay between the germline ends. Germline V gives CDR1 SGHDN, CDR2 FVKESK. The CDR3 DNA follows: TGTGCCAGCAGCCTTGGACTATCCTACGAGCAGTACTTC. It is translated as CASSLGLSYEQYF.

The V gene is TRBV5-6, the J gene TRBJ1-5; D is unclear. The germline CDR1 and CDR2 sequences are SGHDT and YYEEEE. The CDR3 covers 15 residues. V gave up 1 base and J gave up 6 bases, with 14 bases separating them. CDR3 loop: CASSLIGEGGQPQHF. The CDR3 nucleotides are TGTGCCAGCAGCTTGATCGGCGAGGGCGGTCAGCCCCAGCATTTT.

This clone counts as medium-sized. Other DNA sequences in the sample encode the same CDR3. The chain carries TRBV6-5 and TRBJ2-3; 8 bases agree with TRBD1. The V segment lost 0 bases and the J segment 2 bases; nucleotides outside the gene matches: 1. CDR3 size: 15 residues. Germline V CDR1 and CDR2: MNHEY, SVGAGI. CDR3 loop: CASSYSGQVTDTQYF. CDR3 nucleotide sequence: TGTGCCAGCAGTTACTCGGGACAGGTCACAGATACGCAGTATTTT.